The clone carrying this T cell receptor (beta chain) was counted only a few times. What it recognizes is unknown. The data belong to a study of T-cell reconstitution after alpha-beta-depleted transplantation in children. V gave up 5 bases and J gave up 0 bases; unmatched junction bases: 10. The CDR3 covers 17 residues. Germline loops: CDR1 SEHNR, CDR2 FQNEAQ (reference sequence). Notes on the study in general: When one year had passed after transplant, most T-cell counts and diversity came from newly produced T cells. In some patients, recipient T cells and intrathymic progenitors surviving conditioning explained high day-60 diversity. Expanded graft clones, several hundred of them, were reportedly the source of alpha-beta T cells about two months after transplant.

The TCRbeta library was prepared with unique molecular identifiers. TCRdb re-derived calls from the PCR reads in MiXCR, one entry per CDR3 protein. The sample records 85,000 to 120,000 distinct CDR3 sequences, approximately 6% being singletons. V and J are TRBV7-9 and TRBJ1-1; 9 bases align to TRBD1. This clonotype was obtained from a female patient between 2 and 10 years old who had a stem cell transplant for Fanconi anemia, so the T cells may come from the graft donor. The sequenced sample was PBMCs, mostly from graft donor cells, obtained 60 days after TCRalphabeta/CD19-depleted stem cell transplant. The CDR3 DNA follows: TGTGCCAGCAGCCCTTGGGACAGGGATCCCCTGAACACTGAAGCTTTCTTT. It codes for CASSPWDRDPLNTEAFF.